Listed here are 9 T cell receptor beta chains from one sample, sequenced in a study of T-cell reconstitution after alpha-beta-depleted transplantation in children. Unique molecular identifiers were used in preparing the TCRbeta library. TCRdb passed the PCR reads through MiXCR, listing each CDR3 protein once. The sample holds around 800,000 distinct CDR3 sequences; 15% to 20% are singletons and the top ten take around 4.5%. The sample in question was PBMCs, mostly from graft donor cells, obtained 360 days after TCRalphabeta/CD19-depleted stem cell transplant. The receptors shown here come from a male patient younger than 18 who had a stem cell transplant for acute lymphoblastic leukemia, so the T cells may come from the graft donor.

This clonotype has a count of ten or more. CDR3 residues: CASSFSAADTQYF. For the CDR3, the DNA is TGTGCCAGCAGTTTTTCCGCGGCAGATACGCAGTATTTT. The chain employs TRBV12-3 or TRBV12-4 and TRBJ2-3, with unresolved D. The CDR3 covers 13 residues. V was clipped by 3 bases and J by 4 bases, with 8 bases between them.

This clonotype appeared many times. The chain employs TRBV11-3 and TRBJ2-1; a weak D match, TRBD1 (6 bases). The CDR3 runs 11 residues. V lost 5 bases to trimming and J lost 7 bases, with 6 bases between them. Germline CDR1 is SGHNT and CDR2 is YENEEA. DNA of the CDR3: TGTGCCAGCAGCACAGGGAATGAGCAGTTCTTC. The encoded protein is CASSTGNEQFF.

The chain has TRBV4-1 and TRBJ2-5; D ambiguous. CDR1 and CDR2 from the germline V gene are MGHRA and YSYEKL. V shed 1 base and J shed 7 bases, with 7 bases lying between them. This CDR3 has 12 amino acids. The DNA of the CDR3 is TGCGCCAGCAGCCAAGTATCCGGGACCCAGTACTTC. This gives the protein CASSQVSGTQYF.

The table lists this clonotype with many counts. V and J are TRBV11-2 and TRBJ2-3; D perhaps matches TRBD2 (7 bases). The CDR3 is 13 residues long. Per the germline V gene, CDR1 is SGHAT and CDR2 is FQNNGV. V gave up 5 bases and J gave up 6 bases, with 12 bases separating them. The CDR3 nucleotides are TGTGCCAGCAGCCCACAGGGAGGGGATACGCAGTATTTT. This encodes CASSPQGGDTQYF.

This clonotype was counted between two and nine times. This chain joins TRBV10-3 and TRBJ1-4; TRBD1 is a possible D gene (5 bases). CDR3 length: 13 residues. The V end lost 7 bases, the J end lost 8 bases, and 14 bases lay between the germline ends. Looked up from germline, CDR1 is ENHRY and CDR2 is SYGVKD. As DNA, the CDR3 is TGTGCCATCAAGGCAGGGATTGACGAAAAACTGTTTTTT. Its translation: CAIKAGIDEKLFF.

This clonotype was counted at least ten times. The CDR3 region has the DNA TGTGCCAGCAGTTTTTACAGCTCTGGGGCCAACGTCCTGACTTTC. This translates into CASSFYSSGANVLTF. V usage is TRBV12-3 or TRBV12-4 and J usage is TRBJ2-6; no firm D call. This CDR3 is 15 amino acids long. Trimming took off 3 bases at V and 0 bases at J, with 6 bases between the two ends.

The chain recombines TRBV29-1 with TRBJ1-1; D gene unclear. This CDR3 is built from 13 residues. V gave up 4 bases and J gave up 0 bases, with 9 bases separating them. The germline CDR1 and CDR2 sequences are SQVTM and ANQGSEA. The DNA for the CDR3 is TGCAGCGTTGTGGGCCGGTTGAACACTGAAGCTTTCTTT. It yields the protein CSVVGRLNTEAFF.

This clonotype appeared a few times. The chain carries TRBV5-1 and TRBJ2-1; perhaps TRBD1 as D (6 bases). The V end was cut by 4 bases, the J end by 8 bases, with 19 bases between. This CDR3 is 15 amino acids long. Germline assignment: CDR1 SGHRS and CDR2 YFSETQ. Here the CDR3 DNA reads TGCGCCAGCAGCCCAGGGGTTCGGAGTATCGATGAGCAGTTCTTC. It translates to CASSPGVRSIDEQFF. Full variable domain (remainder filled in from reference TRBV5-1 and TRBJ2-1): KAGVTQTPRYLIKTRGQQVTLSCSPISGHRSVSWYQQTPGQGLQFLFEYFSETQRNKGNFPGRFSGRQFSNSRSEMNVSTLELGDSALYLCASSPGVRSIDEQFFGPGTRLTVL.

This chain uses TRBV5-1 with TRBJ2-7; TRBD1 agrees at 7 bases. The CDR3 is made up of 15 amino acids. CDR1 is SGHRS and CDR2 is YFSETQ in the germline V gene. Trimming cost V 4 bases and J 3 bases; bases outside gene matches: 10. CDR3 DNA sequence: TGCGCCAGCAGCGACTTTCCGGGACAGATCTACGAGCAGTACTTC. Its protein is CASSDFPGQIYEQYF.